A single TCR beta chain is shown here with its context. CDR1 SGHTA and CDR2 FQGNSA come from the germline V gene. The V end was cut by 6 bases, the J end by 13 bases, with 13 bases between. The CDR3 loop spans 12 amino acids. Using RNA transcripts, the TCR beta CDR3 regions were amplified. Second-round multiplex PCR followed a first-round RT-PCR using HTBI primers. TCRdb processed the multiplex PCR reads anew with MiXCR; each CDR3 protein has one entry. In the table there are about 1.1 million distinct CDR3 sequences, about two fifths of which are singletons. The data belong to a study of Graves' ophthalmopathy and Graves' hyperthyroidism. Study-wide context: Researchers classed hyperthyroidism as stable given no ophthalmopathy within 18 months of follow-up.

Aged 18 to 65, the patients with hyperthyroidism had under 2 months' duration and were newly diagnosed. Pregnancy or lactation, uncontrolled infections and other autoimmune diseases were grounds for excluding patients. The genes are TRBV7-2 and TRBJ1-6, with D possibly being TRBD1 (6 bases). This TCR was sampled from an adult man with Graves' hyperthyroidism. The sample was peripheral blood or thyroid tissue (not recorded which). The CDR3 reads CASRSQGLPLHF. The CDR3 DNA follows: TGTGCCAGCAGATCTCAGGGGCTCCCCCTCCACTTT.